This passage covers 6 T cell receptor beta chains from one sample sequenced in a study of cytomegalovirus exposure and HLA in healthy donors. The PCR had 60 Vbeta and 13 Jbeta primers. Assay used: immunoSEQ multiplex PCR; TCRdb lists only in-frame clones, some missing. The profile shows fewer than 180,000 clones, 79% of them singletons. What was sequenced was PBMCs. These receptors all stem from a man aged 50 or older in good health and CMV-seropositive.

The V call is TRBV11-2, the J call TRBJ2-1, with TRBD2 matching 9 bases. The CDR3 is 14 amino acids. The V segment lost 2 bases and the J segment 7 bases; nucleotides outside the gene matches: 3. From germline, CDR1 is SGHAT and CDR2 FQNNGV. The CDR3 DNA is TGTGCCAGCAGCTTATCGCTAGCGGGGAATGAGCAGTTCTTC. Protein product: CASSLSLAGNEQFF.

This clone has only one observation. The rearrangement links TRBV5-4 to TRBJ1-4; tentatively, D is TRBD1 (5 bases). The CDR3 is 15 residues long. Germline V gene sequence: CDR1 SGHNT, CDR2 YYREEE (reference sequence). Trimming removed 4 bases at V and 0 bases at J, with 10 bases between. DNA of the CDR3: TGTGCCAGCAGCCCGGGGGGAACAACTAATGAAAAACTGTTTTTT. It encodes CASSPGGTTNEKLFF.

V is TRBV7-6 and J is TRBJ1-1; perhaps TRBD1 as D (6 bases). V shed 6 bases and J shed 4 bases, with 12 bases lying between them. CDR1 SGHVS and CDR2 FNYEAQ come from the germline V gene. The CDR3 length is 13 residues. The DNA for the CDR3 is TGTGCCAGCAGTTCAACAGGGAGCACTGAAGCTTTCTTT. It is translated as CASSSTGSTEAFF.

The rearrangement links TRBV2 to TRBJ1-1; D unclear. CDR1 and CDR2 from the germline V gene are SNHLY and FYNNEI. Trimming removed 5 bases at V and 1 base at J, with 14 bases between. The CDR3 covers 15 residues. The CDR3 bases are TGTGCCAGCAGTAAGGAAGCAGGTACGAACACTGAAGCTTTCTTT. It is translated as CASSKEAGTNTEAFF.

The chain uses TRBV4-1 and TRBJ1-4, with D maybe TRBD1 (5 bases). Per the germline V gene, CDR1 is MGHRA and CDR2 is YSYEKL. The CDR3 loop spans 15 amino acids. Deletions cut 0 bases from V and 8 bases from J, with 13 bases between. The CDR3 nucleotides are TGCGCCAGCAGCCAAGATGGGGGGATGGACGAAAAACTGTTTTTT. The encoded protein is CASSQDGGMDEKLFF.

The rearrangement joins TRBV5-1 to TRBJ2-1, with 8 nucleotides matching TRBD2. This CDR3 region has 15 residues. CDR1 SGHRS and CDR2 YFSETQ come from the germline V gene. Trimming at V came to 4 bases and at J to 7 bases, leaving 10 bases not matched to a gene. CDR3 nucleotide sequence: TGCGCCAGCAGCGGGGGTCGGCGGGAGGAGAATGAGCAGTTCTTC. Encoded protein: CASSGGRREENEQFF.